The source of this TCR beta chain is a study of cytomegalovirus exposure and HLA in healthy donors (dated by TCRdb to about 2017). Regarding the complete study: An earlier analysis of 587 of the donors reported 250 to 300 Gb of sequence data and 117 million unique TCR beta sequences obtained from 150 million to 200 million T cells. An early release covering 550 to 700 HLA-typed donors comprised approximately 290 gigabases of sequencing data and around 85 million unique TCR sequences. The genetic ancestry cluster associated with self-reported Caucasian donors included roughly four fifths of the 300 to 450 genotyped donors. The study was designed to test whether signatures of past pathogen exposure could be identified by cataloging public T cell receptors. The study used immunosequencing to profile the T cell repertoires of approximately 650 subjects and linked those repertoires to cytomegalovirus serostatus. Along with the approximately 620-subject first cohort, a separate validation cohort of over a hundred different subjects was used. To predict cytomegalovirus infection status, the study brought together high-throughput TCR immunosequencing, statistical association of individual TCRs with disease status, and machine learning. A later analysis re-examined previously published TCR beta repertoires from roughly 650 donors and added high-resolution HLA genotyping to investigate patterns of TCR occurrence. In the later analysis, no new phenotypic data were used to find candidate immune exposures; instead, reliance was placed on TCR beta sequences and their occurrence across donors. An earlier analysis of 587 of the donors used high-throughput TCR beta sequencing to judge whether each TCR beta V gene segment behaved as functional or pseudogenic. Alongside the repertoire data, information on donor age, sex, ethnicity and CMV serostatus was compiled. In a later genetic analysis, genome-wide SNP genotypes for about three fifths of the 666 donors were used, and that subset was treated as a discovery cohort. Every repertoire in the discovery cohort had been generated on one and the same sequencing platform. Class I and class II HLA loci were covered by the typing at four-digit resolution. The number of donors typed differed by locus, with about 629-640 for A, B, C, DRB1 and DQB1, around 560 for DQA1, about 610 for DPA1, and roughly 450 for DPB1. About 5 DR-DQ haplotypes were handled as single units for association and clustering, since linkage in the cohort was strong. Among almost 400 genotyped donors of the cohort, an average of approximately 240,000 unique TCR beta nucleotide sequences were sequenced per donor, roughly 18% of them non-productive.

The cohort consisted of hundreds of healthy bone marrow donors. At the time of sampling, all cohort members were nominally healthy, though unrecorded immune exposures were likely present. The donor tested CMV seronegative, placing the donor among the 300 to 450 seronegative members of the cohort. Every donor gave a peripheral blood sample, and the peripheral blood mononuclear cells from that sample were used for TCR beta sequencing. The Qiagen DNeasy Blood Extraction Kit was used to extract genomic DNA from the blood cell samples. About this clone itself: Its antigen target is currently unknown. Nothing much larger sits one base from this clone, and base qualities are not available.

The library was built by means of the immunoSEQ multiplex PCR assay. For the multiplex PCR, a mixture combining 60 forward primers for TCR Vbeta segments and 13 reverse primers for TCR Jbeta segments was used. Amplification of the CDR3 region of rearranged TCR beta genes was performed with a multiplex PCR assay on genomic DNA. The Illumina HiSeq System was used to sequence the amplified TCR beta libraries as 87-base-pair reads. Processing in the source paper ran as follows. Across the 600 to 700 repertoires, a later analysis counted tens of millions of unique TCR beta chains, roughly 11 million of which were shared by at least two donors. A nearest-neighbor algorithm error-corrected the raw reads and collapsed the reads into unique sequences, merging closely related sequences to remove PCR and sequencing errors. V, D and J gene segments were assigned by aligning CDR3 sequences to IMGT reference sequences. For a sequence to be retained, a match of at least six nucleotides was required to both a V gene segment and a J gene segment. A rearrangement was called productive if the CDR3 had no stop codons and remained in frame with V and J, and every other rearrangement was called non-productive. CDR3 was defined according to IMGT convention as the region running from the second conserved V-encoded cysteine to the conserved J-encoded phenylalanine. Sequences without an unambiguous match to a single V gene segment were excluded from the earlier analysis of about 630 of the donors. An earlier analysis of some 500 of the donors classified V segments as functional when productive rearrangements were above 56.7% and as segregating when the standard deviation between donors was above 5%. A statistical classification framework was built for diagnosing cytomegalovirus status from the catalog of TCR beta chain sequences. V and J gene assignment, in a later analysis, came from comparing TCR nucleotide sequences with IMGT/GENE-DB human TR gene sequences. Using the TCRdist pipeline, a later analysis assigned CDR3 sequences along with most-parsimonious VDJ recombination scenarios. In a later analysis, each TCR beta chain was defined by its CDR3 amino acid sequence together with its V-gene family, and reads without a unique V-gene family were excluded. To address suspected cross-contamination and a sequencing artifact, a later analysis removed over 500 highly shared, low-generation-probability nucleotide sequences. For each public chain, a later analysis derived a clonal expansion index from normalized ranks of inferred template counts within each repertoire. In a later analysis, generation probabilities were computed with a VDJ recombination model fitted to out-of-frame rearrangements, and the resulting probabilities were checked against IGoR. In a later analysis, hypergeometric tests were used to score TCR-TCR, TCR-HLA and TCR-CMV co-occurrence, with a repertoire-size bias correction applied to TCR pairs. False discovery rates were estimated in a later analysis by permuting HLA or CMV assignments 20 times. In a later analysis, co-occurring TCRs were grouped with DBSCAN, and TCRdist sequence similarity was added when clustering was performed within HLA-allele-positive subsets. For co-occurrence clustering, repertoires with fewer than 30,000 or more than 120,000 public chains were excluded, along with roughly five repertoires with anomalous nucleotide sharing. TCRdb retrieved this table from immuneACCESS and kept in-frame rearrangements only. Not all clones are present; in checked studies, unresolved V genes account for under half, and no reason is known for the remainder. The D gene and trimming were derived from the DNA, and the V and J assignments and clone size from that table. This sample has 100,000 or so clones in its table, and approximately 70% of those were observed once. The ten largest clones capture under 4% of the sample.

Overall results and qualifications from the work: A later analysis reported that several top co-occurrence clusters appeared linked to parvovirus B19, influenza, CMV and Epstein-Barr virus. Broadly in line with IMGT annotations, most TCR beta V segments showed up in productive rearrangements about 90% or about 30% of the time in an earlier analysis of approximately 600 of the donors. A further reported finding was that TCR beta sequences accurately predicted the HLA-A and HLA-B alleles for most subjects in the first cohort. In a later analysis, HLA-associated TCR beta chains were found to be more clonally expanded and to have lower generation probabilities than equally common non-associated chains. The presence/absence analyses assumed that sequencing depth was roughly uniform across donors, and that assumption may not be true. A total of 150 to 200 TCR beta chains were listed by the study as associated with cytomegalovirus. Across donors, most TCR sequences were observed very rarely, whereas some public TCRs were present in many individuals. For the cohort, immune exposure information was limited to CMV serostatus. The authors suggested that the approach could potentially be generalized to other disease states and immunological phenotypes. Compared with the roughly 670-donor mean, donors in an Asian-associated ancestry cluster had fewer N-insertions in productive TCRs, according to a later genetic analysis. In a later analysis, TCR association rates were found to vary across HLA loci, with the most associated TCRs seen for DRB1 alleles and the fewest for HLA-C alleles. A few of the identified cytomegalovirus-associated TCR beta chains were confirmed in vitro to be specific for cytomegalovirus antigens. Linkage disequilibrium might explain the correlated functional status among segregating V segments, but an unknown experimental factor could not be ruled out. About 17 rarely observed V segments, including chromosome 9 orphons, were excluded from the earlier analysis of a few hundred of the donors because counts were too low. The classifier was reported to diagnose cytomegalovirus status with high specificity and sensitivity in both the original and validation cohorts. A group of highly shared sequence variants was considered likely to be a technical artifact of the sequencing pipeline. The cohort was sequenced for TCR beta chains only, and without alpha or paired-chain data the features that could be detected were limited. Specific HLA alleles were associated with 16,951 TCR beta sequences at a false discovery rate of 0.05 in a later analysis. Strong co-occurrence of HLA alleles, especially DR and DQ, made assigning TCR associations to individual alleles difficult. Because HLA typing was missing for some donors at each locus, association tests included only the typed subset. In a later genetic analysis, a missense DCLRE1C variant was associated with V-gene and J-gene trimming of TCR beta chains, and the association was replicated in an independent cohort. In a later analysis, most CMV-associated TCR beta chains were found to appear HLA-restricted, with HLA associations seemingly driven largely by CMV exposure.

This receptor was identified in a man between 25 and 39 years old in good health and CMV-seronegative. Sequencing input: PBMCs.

DNA sequence: TGCAGCTTCCGGGACAGGGGCAACAATGAGCAGTTCTTC. Its translation is CSFRDRGNNEQFF. The chain is assembled from TRBV29-1 and TRBJ2-1, and TRBD1 aligns with 10 junction nucleotides. Sequences SQVTM (CDR1) and ANQGSEA (CDR2) are obtained from the germline V gene. Trimming removed 8 bases from V and 5 bases from J; the gene matches leave 6 bases unexplained. CDR3 length: 13 amino acids, cysteine to phenylalanine. Only CDR3 DNA remains: 39 bases, in frame from the first base.